Listed below are T cell receptor beta chains from one sample, sequenced in a study of cytomegalovirus exposure and HLA in healthy donors. Assay used: immunoSEQ multiplex PCR; TCRdb lists only in-frame clones, some missing. Among more than 95,000 clones listed, approximately 70% were seen once. Source material: PBMCs. The receptor set was obtained from a man younger than 45 in good health and CMV-seronegative. The CDR3 runs from the conserved cysteine through the conserved F or W. A D gene is named only where the DNA matches it firmly. Size values are once, few and many counts, or a class for expanded clones, and some rows have none.

clone_size j_call d_call v_call cdr3_aa cdr3_nt
. TRBJ2-1 TRBD2 TRBV7-2 CASSPMGLSAYQREQFF TGTGCCAGCAGCCCAATGGGACTAAGCGCCTACCAGAGGGAGCAGTTCTTC
. TRBJ2-7 . TRBV29-1 CSVASNKNYEQYF TGCAGCGTTGCATCAAACAAGAATTACGAGCAGTACTTC
few TRBJ2-7 TRBD1 TRBV5-5 CASRRTQGAEQYF TGTGCCAGCAGACGGACACAGGGGGCCGAGCAGTACTTC
. TRBJ2-7 . TRBV15 CATSRVGTPGEQYF TGTGCCACCAGCAGAGTTGGCACCCCGGGGGAGCAGTACTTC
. TRBJ2-1 TRBD1 TRBV5-1 CASSSHRGLLGNEQFF TGCGCCAGCAGCTCACACAGGGGGCTTTTGGGAAATGAGCAGTTCTTC
. TRBJ2-1 . TRBV21-1 CASSNERPSSYNEQFF TGTGCCAGCAGCAATGAGCGACCGAGCTCCTACAATGAGCAGTTCTTC
. TRBJ1-5 TRBD1 TRBV5-5 CASSLGDRGRKGNQPQHF TGTGCCAGCAGCTTGGGCGACAGGGGGCGGAAAGGCAATCAGCCCCAGCATTTT
few TRBJ2-7 . TRBV7-2 CASSSPTVTYEQYF TGTGCCAGCAGCTCTCCGACTGTTACCTACGAGCAGTACTTC
. TRBJ2-7 . TRBV6-1 CASSAGTLLEQYF TGTGCCAGCAGCGCAGGGACTCTGCTCGAGCAGTACTTC
once TRBJ1-1 . TRBV30 CAWSPLRGGQMNTEAFF TGTGCCTGGAGTCCCCTGAGGGGGGGGCAGATGAACACTGAAGCTTTCTTT
. TRBJ2-4 . TRBV5-4 CASSSPLSAKNSQYF TGTGCCAGCAGCTCCCCGCTCTCGGCCAAAAACAGTCAGTACTTC
few TRBJ2-7 . TRBV5-8 CASSLATREQYF TGTGCCAGCAGCTTGGCCACACGCGAGCAGTACTTC
. TRBJ2-7 . TRBV27 CASTPGDFRGYEQYF TGTGCCAGCACCCCGGGGGACTTCCGGGGGTACGAGCAGTACTTC
. TRBJ1-5 TRBD1 TRBV29-1 CSVSTGLVNQPQHF TGCAGCGTATCGACAGGGTTGGTCAATCAGCCCCAGCATTTT
. TRBJ1-1 . TRBV7-3 CASSFAWTEAFF TGTGCCAGCAGCTTCGCGTGGACTGAAGCTTTCTTT
. TRBJ2-5 . TRBV28 CASSLASGGSGQETQYF TGTGCCAGCAGTTTGGCCTCTGGAGGTAGCGGACAAGAGACCCAGTACTTC
. TRBJ2-2 TRBD1 TRBV10-3 CAISAHHGTGANTGELFF TGTGCCATCAGTGCACACCACGGGACAGGGGCGAACACCGGGGAGCTGTTTTTT
. TRBJ1-1 TRBD1 TRBV7-9 CASSLGSGGKTEAFF TGTGCCAGCAGCTTAGGATCAGGGGGCAAAACTGAAGCTTTCTTT
. TRBJ1-6 TRBD1 TRBV4-1 CASSLGTARLNSPLHF TGCGCCAGCAGCCTCGGGACAGCGAGGTTAAATTCACCCCTCCACTTT
. TRBJ1-4 TRBD1 TRBV4-3 CASSHQGNTGVTATNEKLFF TGCGCCAGCAGCCATCAAGGAAACACAGGGGTAACTGCAACTAATGAAAAACTGTTTTTT
. TRBJ2-3 . TRBV7-8 CASSSPFGGLSTDTQYF TGTGCCAGCAGTTCCCCCTTCGGGGGACTGAGCACAGATACGCAGTATTTT
few TRBJ2-3 . TRBV7-2 CASSLAGRSDTQYF TGTGCCAGCAGCTTAGCTGGGAGGTCAGATACGCAGTATTTT
. TRBJ2-7 TRBD2 TRBV11-3 CASSLLAGVGEQYF TGTGCCAGCAGCTTATTGGCGGGAGTGGGTGAGCAGTACTTC
. TRBJ1-5 . TRBV15 CATSSGQASSNQPQHF TGTGCCACCAGCAGTGGACAAGCCTCTAGCAATCAGCCCCAGCATTTT
. TRBJ1-1 . TRBV7-3 CASSLHQDTEAFF TGTGCCAGCAGCTTACATCAGGACACTGAAGCTTTCTTT
. TRBJ2-7 TRBD1 TRBV18 CASSSQGAYEQYF TGTGCCAGCTCATCGCAGGGGGCCTACGAGCAGTACTTC
. TRBJ2-7 . TRBV7-8 CASSISSKQYF TGTGCCAGCAGCATCTCAAGCAAGCAGTACTTC
. TRBJ2-7 . TRBV27 CASRRTGSPTREQYF TGTGCCAGCAGGAGAACGGGATCTCCGACGAGGGAGCAGTACTTC
. TRBJ2-2 . TRBV7-2 CASSLDAGSRELFF TGTGCCAGCAGCTTAGACGCAGGGTCCCGGGAGCTGTTTTTT
. TRBJ1-1 TRBD1 TRBV11-2 CASSQGQGPVAGTEAFF TGTGCCAGCAGCCAGGGACAGGGCCCGGTTGCAGGCACTGAAGCTTTCTTT
. TRBJ2-7 TRBD2 TRBV7-2 CASSLDAGGSYEQYF TGTGCCAGCAGCTTAGACGCGGGAGGGTCGTACGAGCAGTACTTC
few TRBJ1-5 . TRBV9 CASSVEPNQPQHF TGTGCCAGCAGCGTAGAGCCGAATCAGCCCCAGCATTTT
. TRBJ2-1 TRBD2 TRBV7-9 CASSSQSSGATTSEQFF TGTGCCAGCAGCTCACAGTCTAGCGGGGCTACAACTAGCGAGCAGTTCTTC
few TRBJ2-2 . TRBV7-2 CASSLGAGQPNTGELFF TGTGCCAGCAGCTTAGGGGCAGGGCAACCGAACACCGGGGAGCTGTTTTTT
. TRBJ2-3 TRBD2 TRBV5-1 CASGLADTSDTQYF TGCGCCAGTGGACTAGCGGATACGTCAGATACGCAGTATTTT
. TRBJ2-2 . TRBV5-8 CASSFGQNTGELFF TGTGCCAGCAGCTTTGGACAGAACACCGGGGAGCTGTTTTTT
. TRBJ1-2 . TRBV6-6 CASSRANYGYTF TGTGCCAGCAGTAGAGCTAACTATGGCTACACCTTC
. TRBJ2-2 . TRBV5-8 CASSSRPDTNTGELFF TGTGCCAGCAGCTCCAGGCCGGACACGAACACCGGGGAGCTGTTTTTT
. TRBJ1-5 TRBD1 TRBV2 CASRRDRGEYSNQPQHF TGTGCCAGCAGGAGGGACAGGGGGGAGTATAGCAATCAGCCCCAGCATTTT
few TRBJ2-2 . TRBV6-5 CASRLGGGDTGELFF TGTGCCAGCAGGCTGGGTGGAGGAGACACCGGGGAGCTGTTTTTT
few TRBJ1-3 TRBD1 TRBV28 CASSYQGAGGNTIYF TGTGCCAGCAGTTATCAGGGGGCTGGTGGAAACACCATATATTTT
. TRBJ2-3 . TRBV19 CASGRFTDTQYF TGTGCCAGTGGGAGGTTTACAGATACGCAGTATTTT
. TRBJ1-3 . TRBV9 CASSVATAGRNTIYF TGTGCCAGCAGCGTAGCTACGGCAGGGCGGAACACCATATATTTT
. TRBJ2-1 TRBD1 TRBV5-1 CASRSNTGDEQFF TGCGCCAGCAGGTCTAATACAGGGGACGAGCAGTTCTTC
. TRBJ2-5 TRBD2 TRBV5-6 CASSAPGLEQYF TGTGCCAGCAGCGCCCCGGGACTAGAGCAGTACTTC
. TRBJ2-7 . TRBV7-9 CASSLDSGTYEQYF TGTGCCAGCAGCTTGGATAGCGGTACCTACGAGCAGTACTTC
. TRBJ1-1 TRBD1 TRBV4-2 CASSQGGPGGQVNTEAFF TGTGCCAGCAGCCAAGGGGGTCCGGGGGGACAGGTGAACACTGAAGCTTTCTTT
few TRBJ2-2 TRBD2 TRBV10-3 CAISPGLVTGELFF TGTGCCATCAGTCCGGGACTAGTGACCGGGGAGCTGTTTTTT
few TRBJ1-5 . TRBV9 CASNPGGDQPQHF TGTGCCAGCAACCCCGGGGGGGATCAGCCCCAGCATTTT
few TRBJ2-5 . TRBV2 CASSEASGGPQETQYF TGTGCCAGCAGTGAAGCATCAGGAGGACCCCAAGAGACCCAGTACTTC
once TRBJ1-2 . TRBV4-1 CASSQRRDLGYGYTF TGCGCCAGCAGCCAGCGCAGGGACTTAGGCTATGGCTACACCTTC
. TRBJ1-1 TRBD1 TRBV9 CASSPRPPGQGLNTEAFF TGTGCCAGCAGCCCACGACCCCCGGGACAGGGGTTGAACACTGAAGCTTTCTTT
. TRBJ2-7 TRBD1 TRBV27 CASNPTGAPYEQYF TGTGCCAGCAATCCGACAGGGGCACCCTACGAGCAGTACTTC